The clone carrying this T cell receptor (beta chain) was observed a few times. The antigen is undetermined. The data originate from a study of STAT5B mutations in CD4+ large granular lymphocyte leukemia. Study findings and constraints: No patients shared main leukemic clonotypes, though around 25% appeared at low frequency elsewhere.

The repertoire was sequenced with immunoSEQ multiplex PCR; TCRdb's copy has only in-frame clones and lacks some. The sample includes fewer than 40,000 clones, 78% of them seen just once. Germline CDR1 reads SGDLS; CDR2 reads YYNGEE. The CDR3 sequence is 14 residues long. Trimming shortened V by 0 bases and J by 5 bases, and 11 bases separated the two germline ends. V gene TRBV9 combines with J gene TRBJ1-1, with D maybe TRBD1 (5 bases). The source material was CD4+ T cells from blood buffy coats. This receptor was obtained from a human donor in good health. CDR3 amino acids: CASSVGQIGTEAFF. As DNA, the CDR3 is TGTGCCAGCAGCGTAGGACAGATCGGGACTGAAGCTTTCTTT.